This T cell receptor (beta chain) was observed in a study of PD-L1 blockade in urothelial cancer. Study at large: Researchers found blood samples held a median of approximately 150,000 T cells.

V was pared by 4 bases and J by 5 bases, with 12 bases between. The V gene's germline CDR1 is SGHRS and CDR2 YFSETQ. The CDR3 contains 14 residues. Every PCR was spiked with synthetic TCR analog templates. Libraries were prepared by immunoSEQ multiplex PCR; TCRdb keeps only in-frame clonotypes and omits some of them. Of fewer than 35,000 clones in the sample, over 80% were seen once. The genes are TRBV5-1 and TRBJ2-2; D is uncertain. The clonotype was recovered from a man aged 50 to 60 with urothelial cancer. Sequences were derived from PBMCs, sampled around atezolizumab (anti-PD-L1) treatment. CDR3: CASSIQVETGELFF. The CDR3 nucleotides are TGCGCCAGCAGCATCCAGGTTGAAACCGGGGAGCTGTTTTTT.